A selection of T cell receptor beta chains follows, all from one sample in a study of blood T cell repertoires in COVID-19. Assay used: immunoSEQ multiplex PCR; TCRdb lists only in-frame clones, some missing. The sample holds 150,000 to 200,000 clones, 86% seen once. The sample comprised peripheral blood. The receptors shown here come from a man aged 65 to 79 with acute or convalescent COVID-19. CDR3s include the opening cysteine and the closing phenylalanine or tryptophan. A D gene is named only where the DNA matches it firmly. For some rows the clone size is stated as once, few or many, or as a class when expanded; others skip it.

j_call d_call clone_size v_call cdr3_aa cdr3_nt
TRBJ2-3 TRBD2 - TRBV6-5 CASSELRAGGQTQYF TGTGCCAGCAGCGAGTTACGGGCGGGGGGGCAGACGCAGTATTTT
TRBJ2-6 - once TRBV19 CASSIGGIGANVLTF TGTGCCAGTAGTATAGGAGGGATAGGGGCCAACGTCCTGACTTTC
TRBJ1-5 - once TRBV3-1/TRBV3-2 CASSQDLVGRGENSNQPQHF TGTGCCAGCAGCCAAGACCTGGTGGGTAGGGGCGAGAATAGCAATCAGCCCCAGCATTTT
TRBJ2-1 TRBD2 - TRBV5-6 CASSLGLAGSYNEQFF TGTGCCAGCAGCTTGGGGCTAGCGGGCTCCTACAATGAGCAGTTCTTC
TRBJ2-5 TRBD2 - TRBV18 CASSPATSGETQYF TGTGCCAGCTCACCCGCGACTAGCGGAGAGACCCAGTACTTC
TRBJ2-7 TRBD2 - TRBV19 CASSIKAGTSSGEQYF TGTGCCAGTAGTATTAAGGCCGGGACTAGCAGCGGCGAGCAGTACTTC
TRBJ2-5 TRBD1 - TRBV3-1/TRBV3-2 CASSHTQGAGETQYF TGTGCCAGCAGCCACACACAGGGGGCGGGGGAGACCCAGTACTTC
TRBJ1-2 - - TRBV9 CASSVAMGAPSRYGYTF TGTGCCAGCAGCGTAGCTATGGGGGCGCCTTCACGCTATGGCTACACCTTC
TRBJ2-3 TRBD2 - TRBV3-1/TRBV3-2 CASSHRGLGGSADTQYF TGTGCCAGCAGCCACCGAGGCCTCGGGGGGTCCGCAGATACGCAGTATTTT
TRBJ1-3 - few TRBV4-3 CASSQAIDHGGTIYF TGCGCCAGCAGCCAAGCCATCGACCACGGGGGCACCATATATTTT
TRBJ2-7 TRBD1 once TRBV12-5 CASAPPGTGFSEQYF TGTGCTAGTGCCCCCCCAGGGACAGGGTTTAGTGAGCAGTACTTC
TRBJ2-7 - - TRBV6-5 CASSGDRFSYEQYF TGTGCCAGCAGCGGAGACAGGTTTTCCTACGAGCAGTACTTC
TRBJ2-2 TRBD1 once TRBV5-1 CASSLARGGNLGGELFF TGCGCCAGCAGCTTGGCCCGAGGGGGCAATCTTGGCGGGGAGCTGTTTTTT
TRBJ2-7 - - TRBV28 CASSRQSAYEQYF TGTGCCAGCAGTCGACAGAGTGCCTACGAGCAGTACTTC